The rows below give T cell receptor beta chains drawn from one sample of a study of CD8 T cells in Susac syndrome. In TCRdb, the immunoSEQ multiplex PCR reads were re-called with MiXCR into one record per CDR3 protein. The data hold approximately 75,000 distinct CDR3 sequences, with 95% observed a single time. The sequenced sample consisted of CD8+ T cells from PBMCs. The receptors stem from a human donor in good health. The CDR3 runs from the conserved cysteine through the conserved F or W. D genes are given only for firm matches. The listing skips clone size in some rows; elsewhere it reads once, few, many or a size class.

.	TRBV6-2/TRBV6-3	TRBJ2-5	.	12	TGTGCCAGCAGTTACTCGGACGAGACCCAGTACTTC	CASSYSDETQYF
.	TRBV5-4	TRBJ2-2	.	12	TGTGCCAGCAGCCCGCCCTCCGGGGAGCTGTTTTTT	CASSPPSGELFF
.	TRBV27	TRBJ1-1	TRBD1	13	TGTGCCAGCAGAGAAACAGGGGAGGCTGAAGCTTTCTTT	CASRETGEAEAFF
once	TRBV4-3	TRBJ2-2	TRBD2	17	TGCGCCAGCAGCCAAGGACTAGCGGGCGCGAACACCGGGGAGCTGTTTTTT	CASSQGLAGANTGELFF
once	TRBV13	TRBJ1-6	.	14	TGTGCCAGCAGTTGGGGTACTTCCAATTCACCCCTCCACTTT	CASSWGTSNSPLHF
.	TRBV2	TRBJ1-5	.	13	TGTGCCAGCGGAGGTAATAGCAATCAGCCCCAGCATTTT	CASGGNSNQPQHF
.	TRBV19	TRBJ2-1	.	18	TGTGCCAGTAGTCTCACCCGACCGACAGGCGGCATAGACAATGAGCAGTTCTTC	CASSLTRPTGGIDNEQFF
.	TRBV4-1	TRBJ1-5	.	16	TGCGCCAGCAGCCAAGACCCAGGACTTAGCAATCAGCCCCAGCATTTT	CASSQDPGLSNQPQHF
.	TRBV7-9	TRBJ2-5	.	14	TGTGCCAGCACCCAATCCGACCAGAAAGAGACCCAGTACTTC	CASTQSDQKETQYF
.	TRBV27	TRBJ1-2	TRBD1	16	TGTGCCAGCAGTTTCAGGGGGACAGGGTACCACTATGGCTACACCTTC	CASSFRGTGYHYGYTF
.	TRBV7-3	TRBJ2-4	.	11	TGTGCCAGCAGCGATGAAAACATTCAGTACTTC	CASSDENIQYF
once	TRBV4-3	TRBJ2-2	TRBD1	15	TGCGCCAGCAGCCCGGGGACAGGGGCCACCGGGGAGCTGTTTTTT	CASSPGTGATGELFF
.	TRBV4-3	TRBJ1-1	.	16	TGCGCCAGCAGCCAAGATCGTCTGGGCGACAACACTGAAGCTTTCTTT	CASSQDRLGDNTEAFF
once	TRBV7-6	TRBJ1-2	TRBD1	14	TGTGCCAGCAGCCCGGGACAGGGGGCTACTGGCTACACCTTC	CASSPGQGATGYTF
.	TRBV4-2	TRBJ1-3	.	17	TGTGCCAGCAGCCAACCGGGACTCCTCCTGGAAAGAAACACCATATATTTT	CASSQPGLLLERNTIYF
.	TRBV2	TRBJ2-7	.	10	TGTGCCAGCGTCCGAACGGAGCAGTACTTC	CASVRTEQYF
.	TRBV9	TRBJ1-2	.	16	TGTGCCAGCAGCGTAGGATCAGGGCAGAATAGCTATGGCTACACCTTC	CASSVGSGQNSYGYTF
.	TRBV6-5	TRBJ2-5	TRBD2	17	TGTGCCAGCAGTTACTCGTTTAGCGGGGGGGTCGGGGAGACCCAGTACTTC	CASSYSFSGGVGETQYF